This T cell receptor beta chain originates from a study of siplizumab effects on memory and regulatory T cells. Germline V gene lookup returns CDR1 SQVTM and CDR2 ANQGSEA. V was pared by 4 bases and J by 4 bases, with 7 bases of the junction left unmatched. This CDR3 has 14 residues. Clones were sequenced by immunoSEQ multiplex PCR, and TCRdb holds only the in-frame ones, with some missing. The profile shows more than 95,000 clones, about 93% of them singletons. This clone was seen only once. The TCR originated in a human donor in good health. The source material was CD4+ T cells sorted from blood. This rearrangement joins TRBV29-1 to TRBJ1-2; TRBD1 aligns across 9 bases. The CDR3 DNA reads TGCAGCGTTGTGAGTAGGGACAGGGTCTATGGCTACACCTTC. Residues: CSVVSRDRVYGYTF.